A single sample is the source of the 9 T cell receptor beta chains below, sequenced in a study of blood T cell repertoires in COVID-19. TCRdb keeps only in-frame clones here, not all; method: immunoSEQ multiplex PCR. This sample has 75,000 to 85,000 clones, with approximately 88% found just once. Specimen: peripheral blood. The receptors shown here come from a man aged 50 to 60 with active COVID-19.

The chain combines TRBV5-5 with TRBJ1-5; D is undetermined. V lost 2 bases to trimming and J lost 5 bases, with 8 bases between them. Germline CDR1 reads SGHKS; CDR2 reads YYEKEE (reference sequence). CDR3 length: 13 residues. Written as DNA, the CDR3 is TGTGCCAGCAGCTTAGAACAACATCAGCCCCAGCATTTT. It translates to CASSLEQHQPQHF.

The genes are TRBV11-1 and TRBJ1-1; 9 bases map to TRBD1. The germline V gene has CDR1 SGHAT and CDR2 FQDESV (reference sequence). The CDR3 is made up of 15 amino acids. The V gene end was trimmed by 4 bases and the J gene end by 7 bases; junction bases not matched to a gene: 10. The CDR3 sequence: CASSSYYTGGGEAFF. As DNA, the CDR3 is TGTGCCAGCAGCTCGTACTACACAGGGGGCGGTGAAGCTTTCTTT.

This clone appeared a few times. The chain has TRBV7-2 and TRBJ1-2, with a possible D match to TRBD1 (5 bases). Germline V gene sequence: CDR1 SGHTA, CDR2 FQGNSA. The CDR3 loop spans 14 amino acids. The ends were cut back, 7 bases at V and 4 bases at J, with 16 bases in the middle. This CDR3 reads CASTEGGEIYGYTF. The CDR3 DNA reads TGTGCCAGCACCGAGGGAGGGGAGATCTATGGCTACACCTTC. Looking up the rest from reference TRBV7-2 and TRBJ1-2 gives the full variable domain: GAGVSQSPSNKVTEKGKDVELRCDPISGHTALYWYRQSLGQGLEFLIYFQGNSAPDKSGLPSDRFSAERTGGSVSTLTIQRTQQEDSAVYLCASTEGGEIYGYTFGSGTRLTVV.

The J gene is TRBJ2-6, the V gene TRBV5-1, with D perhaps TRBD2 (5 bases). Trimming took 0 bases from V and 0 from J, leaving 13 bases between them. This CDR3 has 18 residues. From germline, CDR1 is SGHRS and CDR2 YFSETQ. CDR3 amino acids: CASSLARAVISGANVLTF. DNA for the CDR3: TGCGCCAGCAGCTTGGCCAGAGCGGTAATCTCTGGGGCCAACGTCCTGACTTTC. The variable domain in full, with the rest retrieved from reference TRBV5-1 and TRBJ2-6, is KAGVTQTPRYLIKTRGQQVTLSCSPISGHRSVSWYQQTPGQGLQFLFEYFSETQRNKGNFPGRFSGRQFSNSRSEMNVSTLELGDSALYLCASSLARAVISGANVLTFGAGSRLTVL.

J is TRBJ2-3 and V is TRBV29-1; 7 bases are a match to TRBD2. The CDR3 is 12 residues long. Germline lookup yields CDR1 SQVTM and CDR2 ANQGSEA. V shed 5 bases, J shed 4 bases, and the junction held 3 bases outside the gene matches. The CDR3 loop is CSVSSGADTQYF. CDR3 nucleotide sequence: TGCAGCGTTTCCAGCGGGGCAGATACGCAGTATTTT.

The chain is built from TRBV28 and TRBJ1-1; possibly TRBD1 for D (6 bases). The CDR3 extends over 17 amino acids. Germline assignment: CDR1 MDHEN and CDR2 SYDVKM. Trimming removed 1 base from V and 0 bases from J, with 15 bases in between. DNA for the CDR3: TGTGCCAGCAGTTTATATGGCAGGGGCGGTTTGAACACTGAAGCTTTCTTT. Protein product: CASSLYGRGGLNTEAFF.

The chain couples TRBV11-3 to TRBJ1-5; D is unresolved. The CDR3 is 11 residues long. CDR1 SGHNT and CDR2 YENEEA come from the germline V gene. Trimming took off 10 bases at V and 3 bases at J, with 7 bases between the two ends. The CDR3 is CATVYNQPQHF. CDR3 in DNA: TGTGCCACTGTGTACAATCAGCCCCAGCATTTT.

This sequence joins TRBV27 and TRBJ1-5, with 7 positions matching TRBD1. There are 15 residues in the CDR3. The V and J ends lost 1 base and 2 bases, in that order; junction bases with no gene match: 2. Germline V CDR1 and CDR2: MNHEY, SMNVEV (reference sequence). CDR3 DNA sequence: TGTGCCAGCAGTTTATATGGACAGGGCAATCAGCCCCAGCATTTT. Amino acid sequence: CASSLYGQGNQPQHF.

This chain connects TRBV11-2 to TRBJ1-3; unclear D gene. Germline V gene data show CDR1 as SGHAT and CDR2 as FQNNGV. Trimming pared 1 base from V and 0 bases from J, leaving 7 bases between. The CDR3 consists of 15 residues. The DNA for the CDR3 is TGTGCCAGCAGCTTAGTTTTGAGCTCTGGAAACACCATATATTTT. This encodes CASSLVLSSGNTIYF.